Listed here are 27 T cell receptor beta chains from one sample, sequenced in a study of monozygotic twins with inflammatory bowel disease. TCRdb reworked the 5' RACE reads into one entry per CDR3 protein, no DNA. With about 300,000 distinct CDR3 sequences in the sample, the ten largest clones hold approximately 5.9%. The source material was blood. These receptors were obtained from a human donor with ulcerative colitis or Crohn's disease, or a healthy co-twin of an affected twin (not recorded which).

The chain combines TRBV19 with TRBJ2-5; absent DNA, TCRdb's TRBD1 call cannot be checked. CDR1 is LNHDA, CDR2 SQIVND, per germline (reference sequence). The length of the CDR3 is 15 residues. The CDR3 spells CASSPTTGAGETQYF.

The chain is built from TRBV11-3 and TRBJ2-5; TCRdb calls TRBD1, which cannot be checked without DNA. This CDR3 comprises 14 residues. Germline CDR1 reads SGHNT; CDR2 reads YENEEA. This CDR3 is CASSSTGEQETQYF.

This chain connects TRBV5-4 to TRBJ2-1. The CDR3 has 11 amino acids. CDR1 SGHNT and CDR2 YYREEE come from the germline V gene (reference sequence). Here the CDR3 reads CASSFLFEQFF.

CDR3 residues: CASSRTSGFNQPQHF. The genes are TRBV28 and TRBJ1-5; the D call from TCRdb, TRBD1, cannot be confirmed without DNA. In germline, CDR1 is MDHEN, CDR2 SYDVKM. This CDR3 spans 15 amino acids.

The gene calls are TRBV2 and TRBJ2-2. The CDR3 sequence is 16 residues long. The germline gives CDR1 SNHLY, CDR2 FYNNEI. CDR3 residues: CASRAFHNLTPGELFF.

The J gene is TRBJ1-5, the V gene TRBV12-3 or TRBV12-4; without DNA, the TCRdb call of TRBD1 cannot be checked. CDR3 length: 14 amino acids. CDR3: CASSYSFGGQPQHF.

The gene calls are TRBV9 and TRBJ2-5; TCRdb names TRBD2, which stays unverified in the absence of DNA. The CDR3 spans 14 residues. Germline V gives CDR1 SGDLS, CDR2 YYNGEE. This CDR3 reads CASSVEPRAETQYF.

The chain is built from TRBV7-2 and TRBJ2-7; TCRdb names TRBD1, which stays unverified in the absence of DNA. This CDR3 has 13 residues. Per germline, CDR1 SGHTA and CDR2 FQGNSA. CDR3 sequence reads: CASSNFGGGEQYF.

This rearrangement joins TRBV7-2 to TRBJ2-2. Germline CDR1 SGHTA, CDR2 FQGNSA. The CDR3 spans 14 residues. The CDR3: CASSSGRLGGELFF.

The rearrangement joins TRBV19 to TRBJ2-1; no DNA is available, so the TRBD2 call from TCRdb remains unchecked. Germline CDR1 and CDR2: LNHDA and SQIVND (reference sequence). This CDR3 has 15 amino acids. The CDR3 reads CASSPDWREKNEQFF.

CDR3 in amino acids: CSANRDSNTEAFF. The chain has TRBV29-1 and TRBJ1-1; TCRdb's D call, TRBD1, is unchecked because there is no DNA. From germline, CDR1 is SQVTM and CDR2 ANQGSEA. The CDR3 is 13 amino acids.

CDR3 loop: CASSHTETQYF. The chain uses TRBV6-1 and TRBJ2-5. This CDR3 region has 11 residues. Germline CDR1 and CDR2: MNHNS and SASEGT.

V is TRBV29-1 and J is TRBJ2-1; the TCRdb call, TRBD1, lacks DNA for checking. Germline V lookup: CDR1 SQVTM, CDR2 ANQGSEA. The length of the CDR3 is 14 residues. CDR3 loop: CSVEGLRQTNEQFF.

CDR3 region: CASSRDRYSNQPQHF. The chain links TRBV5-5 to TRBJ1-5; TCRdb returns TRBD1, unconfirmable since there is no DNA. Per germline, CDR1 SGHKS and CDR2 YYEKEE (reference sequence). The CDR3 is made up of 15 amino acids.

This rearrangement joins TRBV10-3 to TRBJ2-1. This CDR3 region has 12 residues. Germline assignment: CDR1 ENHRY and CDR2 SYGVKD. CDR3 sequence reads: CAISVELREQFF.

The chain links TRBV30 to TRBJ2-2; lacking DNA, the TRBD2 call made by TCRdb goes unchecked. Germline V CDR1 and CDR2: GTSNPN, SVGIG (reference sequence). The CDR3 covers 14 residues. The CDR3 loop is CALKSGRGTGELFF.

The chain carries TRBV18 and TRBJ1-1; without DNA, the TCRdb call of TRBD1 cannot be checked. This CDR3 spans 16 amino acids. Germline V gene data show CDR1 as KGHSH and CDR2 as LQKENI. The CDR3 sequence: CASSQGRTGAGTEAFF.

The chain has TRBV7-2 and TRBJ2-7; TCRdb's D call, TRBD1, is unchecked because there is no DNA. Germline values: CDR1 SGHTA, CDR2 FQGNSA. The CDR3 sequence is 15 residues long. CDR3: CASSLGGQLSYEQYF.

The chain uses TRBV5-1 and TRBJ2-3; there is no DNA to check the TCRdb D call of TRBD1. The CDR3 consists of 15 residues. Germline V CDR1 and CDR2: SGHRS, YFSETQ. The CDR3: CASSDRQGATDTQYF.

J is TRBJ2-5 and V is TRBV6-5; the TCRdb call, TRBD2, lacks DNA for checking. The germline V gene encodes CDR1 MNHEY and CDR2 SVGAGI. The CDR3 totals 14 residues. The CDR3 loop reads CASSYRRGRETQYF.

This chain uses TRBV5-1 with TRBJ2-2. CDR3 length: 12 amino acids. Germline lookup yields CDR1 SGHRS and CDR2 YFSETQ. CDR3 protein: CASSPVAGELFF.

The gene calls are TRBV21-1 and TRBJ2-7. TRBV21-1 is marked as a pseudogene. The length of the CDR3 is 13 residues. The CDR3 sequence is CASSKRQSYEQYF.

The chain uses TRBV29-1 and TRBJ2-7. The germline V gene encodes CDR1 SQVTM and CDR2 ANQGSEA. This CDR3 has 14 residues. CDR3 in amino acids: CSVEAVGEAYEQYF.

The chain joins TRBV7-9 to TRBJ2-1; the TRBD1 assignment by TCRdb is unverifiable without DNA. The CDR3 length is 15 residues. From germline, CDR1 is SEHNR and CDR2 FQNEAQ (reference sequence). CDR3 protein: CASRSGTGALGEQFF. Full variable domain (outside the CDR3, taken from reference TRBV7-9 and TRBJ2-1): DTGVSQNPRHKITKRGQNVTFRCDPISEHNRLYWYRQTLGQGPEFLTYFQNEAQLEKSRLLSDRFSAERPKGSFSTLEIQRTEQGDSAMYLCASRSGTGALGEQFFGPGTRLTVL.

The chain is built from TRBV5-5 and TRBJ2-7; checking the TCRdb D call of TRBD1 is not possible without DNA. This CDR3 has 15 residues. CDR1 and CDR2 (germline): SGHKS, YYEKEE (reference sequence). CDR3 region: CASSLDEGTDYEQYF.

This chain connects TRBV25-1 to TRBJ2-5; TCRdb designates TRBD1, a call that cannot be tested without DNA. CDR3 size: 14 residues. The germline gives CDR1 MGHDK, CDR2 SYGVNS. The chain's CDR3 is CASGYRGVSETQYF.

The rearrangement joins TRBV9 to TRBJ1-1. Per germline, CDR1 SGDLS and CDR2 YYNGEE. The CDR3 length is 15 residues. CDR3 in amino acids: CASSVGTSISTKAFF.